This T cell receptor (beta chain) was found in a study of blood T cell repertoires in COVID-19. Overall study: The United States, Italy and Spain provided the acute and convalescent COVID-19 samples. PBMCs, B-cell-depleted T cells, or T cells provided the cDNA or gDNA that made up the material.

Clones were read by immunoSEQ multiplex PCR, and TCRdb kept only the in-frame ones, dropping some. The data show approximately 250,000 clones, around 89% seen once. This clone was found once. Residents of about two dozen US areas, aged roughly 18 to 89 years, made up the participants. For recovered donors of Cohort 3, there were two negative PCRs, clearance, or symptom resolution. Germline V gene data show CDR1 as MDHEN and CDR2 as SYDVKM. There are 14 residues in the CDR3. J gave up 6 bases and V 5 bases, and 7 bases lay outside the gene matches. The genes are TRBV28 and TRBJ2-7; 10 nucleotides match TRBD1. The TCR comes from a young woman who had recovered from COVID-19. Sequenced: PBMCs or T cells enriched from blood (not recorded which). The DNA of the CDR3 is TGTGCCAGCAGTCTCCGGGACAGGGGCCTCGAGCAGTACTTC. Its translation is CASSLRDRGLEQYF.